This T cell receptor beta chain is from a study of T cell changes during pregnancy in multiple sclerosis. Trimming pared 6 bases from V and 5 bases from J, leaving 12 bases between. This CDR3 has 13 residues. The germline V gene encodes CDR1 LNHDA and CDR2 SQIVND (reference sequence). Using immunoSEQ multiplex PCR, the repertoire was profiled, and TCRdb retains in-frame clones only, with some absent. In the table there are under 70,000 clones, around 92% of which are singletons. This receptor was taken from a female donor in good health, enrolled as a control in a pregnancy study. This chain connects TRBV19 to TRBJ2-3, with no clear D. This specimen was peripheral blood, taken after pregnancy. CDR3 nucleotide sequence: TGTGCCAGTAGGAGAAAGGCGGAAGATACGCAGTATTTT. Amino acids: CASRRKAEDTQYF.